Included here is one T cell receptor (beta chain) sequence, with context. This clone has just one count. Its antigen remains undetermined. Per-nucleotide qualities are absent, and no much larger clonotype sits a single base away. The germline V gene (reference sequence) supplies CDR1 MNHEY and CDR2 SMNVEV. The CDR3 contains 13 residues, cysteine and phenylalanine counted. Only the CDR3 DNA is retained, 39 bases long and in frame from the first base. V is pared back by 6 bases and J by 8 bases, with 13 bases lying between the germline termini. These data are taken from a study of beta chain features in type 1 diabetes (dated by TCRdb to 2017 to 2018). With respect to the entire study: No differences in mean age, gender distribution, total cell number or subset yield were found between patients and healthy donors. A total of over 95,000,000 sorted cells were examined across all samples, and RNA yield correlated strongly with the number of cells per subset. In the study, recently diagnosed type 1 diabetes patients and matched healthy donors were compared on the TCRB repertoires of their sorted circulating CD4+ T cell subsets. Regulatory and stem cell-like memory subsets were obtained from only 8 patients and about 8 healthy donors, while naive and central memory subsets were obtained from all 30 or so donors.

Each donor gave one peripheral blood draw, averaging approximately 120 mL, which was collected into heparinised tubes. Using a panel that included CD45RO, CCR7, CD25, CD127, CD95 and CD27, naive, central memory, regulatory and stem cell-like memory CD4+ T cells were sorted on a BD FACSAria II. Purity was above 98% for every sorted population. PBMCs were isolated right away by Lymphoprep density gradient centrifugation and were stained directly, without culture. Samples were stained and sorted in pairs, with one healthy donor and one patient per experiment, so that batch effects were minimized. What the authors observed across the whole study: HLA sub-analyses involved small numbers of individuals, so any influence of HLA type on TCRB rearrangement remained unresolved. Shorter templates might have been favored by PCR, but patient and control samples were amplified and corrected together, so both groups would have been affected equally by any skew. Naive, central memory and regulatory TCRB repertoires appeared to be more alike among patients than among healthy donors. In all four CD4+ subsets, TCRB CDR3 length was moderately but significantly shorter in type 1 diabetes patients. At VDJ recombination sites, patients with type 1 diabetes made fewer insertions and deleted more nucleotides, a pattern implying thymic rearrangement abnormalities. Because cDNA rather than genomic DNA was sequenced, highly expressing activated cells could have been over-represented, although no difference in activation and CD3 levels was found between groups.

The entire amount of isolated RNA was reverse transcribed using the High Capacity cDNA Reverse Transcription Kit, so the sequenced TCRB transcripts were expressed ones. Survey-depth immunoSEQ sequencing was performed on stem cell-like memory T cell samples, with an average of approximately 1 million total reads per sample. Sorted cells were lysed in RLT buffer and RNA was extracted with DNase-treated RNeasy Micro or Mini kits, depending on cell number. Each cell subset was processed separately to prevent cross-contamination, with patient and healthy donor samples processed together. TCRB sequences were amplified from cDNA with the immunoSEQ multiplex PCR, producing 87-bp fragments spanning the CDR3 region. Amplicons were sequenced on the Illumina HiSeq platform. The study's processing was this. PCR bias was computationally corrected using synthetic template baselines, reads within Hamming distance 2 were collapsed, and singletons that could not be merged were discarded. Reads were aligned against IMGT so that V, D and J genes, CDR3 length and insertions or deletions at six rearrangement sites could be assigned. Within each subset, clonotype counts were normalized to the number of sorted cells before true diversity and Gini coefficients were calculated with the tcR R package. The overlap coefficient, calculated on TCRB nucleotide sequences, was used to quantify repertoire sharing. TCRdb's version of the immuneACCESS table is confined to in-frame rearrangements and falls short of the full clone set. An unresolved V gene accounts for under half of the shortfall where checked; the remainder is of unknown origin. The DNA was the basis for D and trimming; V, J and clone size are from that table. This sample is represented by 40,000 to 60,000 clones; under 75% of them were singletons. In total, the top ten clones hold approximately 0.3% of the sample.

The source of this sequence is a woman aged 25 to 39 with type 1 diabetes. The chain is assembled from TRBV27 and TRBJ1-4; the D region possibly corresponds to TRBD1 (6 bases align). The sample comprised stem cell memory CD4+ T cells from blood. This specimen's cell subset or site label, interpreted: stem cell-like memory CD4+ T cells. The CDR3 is CASSYREGEKLFF. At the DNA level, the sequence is TGTGCCAGCAGCTACAGGGAAGGAGAAAAACTGTTTTTT. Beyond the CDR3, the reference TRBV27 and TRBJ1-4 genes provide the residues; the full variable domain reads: EAQVTQNPRYLITVTGKKLTVTCSQNMNHEYMSWYRQDPGLGLRQIYYSMNVEVTDKGDVPEGYKVSRKEKRNFPLILESPSPNQTSLYFCASSYREGEKLFFGSGTQLSVL.